The present T cell receptor (beta chain) was sequenced within a study of T cell repertoires in cytomegalovirus infection. Study-wide context: The authors relied on CMV epitopes, both recently identified HLA-C-restricted and well-studied HLA-B-restricted.

From the reads, TCRdb called clonotypes with MiXCR, one entry per CDR3 protein. The profile shows 100,000 to 120,000 distinct CDR3 sequences, 30% of them singletons. Study-wide results and limits: There were HLA-C-restricted CMV-specific TCR beta clonotypes dominating the ex vivo response. Summed public TCR beta family frequency identified CMV carriers bearing the relevant HLA.

This clonotype came up a few times. Its target is unknown. The receptor was isolated from a human donor in good health (CMV status not recorded). Some clones in this sample may be carry-over from other donors' samples. Sample: CD8+ T cells from cultured PBMCs, taken from culture after CMV antigen stimulation.

Here the CDR3 DNA reads TGTGCCAGCAGTGAGGACTACGTGTACCAAGAGACCCAGTACTTC. Protein product: CASSEDYVYQETQYF. The chain couples TRBV6-1 to TRBJ2-5, with D possibly TRBD2 on 6 matching bases. V lost 3 bases and J 0 bases, leaving 11 bases between the germline ends. CDR1 and CDR2 from the germline V gene are MNHNS and SASEGT. The CDR3 spans 15 residues.